This T cell receptor beta chain comes out of a study of HIV-infected patients and healthy controls. Broader study findings: Donor HLA types were not determined in the study.

No cell fractionation was done, so the repertoire covers all unsorted peripheral blood T cells. Alpha and beta constant-region primers primed reverse transcription of around 0.5 ug RNA. Each of the alpha and beta chains got its own library through chain-specific third strand synthesis with indices. The cDNA received a 5' RACE adapter containing a random hexamer plus an SP2 sequencing primer site. The SP2 site served as the priming point for second strand synthesis. Two random hexamers, added before amplification and joined, formed each molecule's 12-nucleotide barcode. MiXCR, applied by TCRdb to the 5' RACE reads, yields one record per CDR3 protein. The data hold some 20,000 distinct CDR3 sequences, with approximately 9.5% observed a single time. With 5 bases removed from V and 4 bases from J, the gap between germline ends came to 12 bases. This CDR3 is 14 amino acids long. Germline V gene data show CDR1 as SGHRS and CDR2 as YFSETQ.

Ten or more counts support this clonotype. Its specificity is unknown. The rearrangement links TRBV5-1 to TRBJ2-2; a weak D match, TRBD1 (6 bases). Sequenced: blood. The receptor comes from an adult in good health. CDR3 bases: TGCGCCAGCAGATCGGACAGTACCACCGGGGAGCTGTTTTTT. Translation: CASRSDSTTGELFF.